This T cell receptor beta chain derives from a study of T-cell memory formation after mild COVID-19 (dated by TCRdb to the early 2020s). In the study overall: Most TCR sequence clusters were specific to one of the two donors. Two young, previously healthy adult volunteers made up the cohort, one male and one female. In a couple of donors, T-cell clones that expanded and contracted after mild COVID-19 were tracked by sequencing TCRalpha and TCRbeta repertoires over time.

General conclusions and limits of the study: The study covered only a couple of mild cases, and larger cohorts including severe cases with pre-infection samples were considered necessary. Some responding clones were detected in pre-infection memory, which suggested that pre-existing cross-reactive memory T cells had joined the SARS-CoV-2 response. SARS-CoV-2 specificity was not confirmed for the second-wave clones peaking on day 37. Clones that contracted from day 15 to 85 showed balanced CD4/CD8 phenotypes, whereas a second wave of clones that expanded from day 15 to 37 leaned towards CD4+. Contracting CD4+ clones appeared mostly in the CM and EM memory subsets, whereas CD8+ clones were enriched in EMRA.

This clonotype came up a few times. Its antigen remains unidentified. Per-base quality was not reported, and no clone a single base away is much larger than it. The sequencer was an Illumina NovaSeq 6000. cDNA libraries for TCRalpha and TCRbeta were prepared by 5'RACE using constant-segment primers, with sample barcodes and unique molecular identifiers added. Trizol reagent was used to extract RNA from every sample. Library amplification was performed in two PCR steps, and a second sample barcode and Illumina TruSeq adapters were introduced in the second step. Libraries were sequenced on an Illumina NovaSeq with 2 x 150 bp paired-end reads. Per the original workflow: Demultiplexing of reads and collapsing into UMI-guided consensus sequences were performed with migec v1.2.7. Using mixcr v2.1.11, the UMI consensuses were aligned to TRA and TRB V and J templates and assembled into clonotypes. Expanded or contracted clonotypes were those called significant by both edgeR and NoisET, with noise models trained on biological replicates. For edgeR calls, the cutoffs were a false discovery rate-adjusted p below 0.01 and a log2 fold-change threshold of 1. As an exploratory analysis of dynamics, PCA with hierarchical clustering was applied to max-normalized trajectories of the 1000 most abundant clonotypes. The CD4 or CD8 phenotype of responding clones was assigned using the separately sequenced CD4+ and CD8+ repertoires. In-frame beta chains were kept once TCRdb had trimmed the public reads at Q25 with fastp and called clones with MiXCR. Rows are combined by CDR3 protein, so each entry shows the most common genes and DNA. TCRdb's processing, not the study's, gives the V and J calls here. Here the sample has around 320,000 distinct CDR3 sequences; 19% occur a single time. About 21% of the sample goes to the ten largest clones.

PBMCs were isolated by Ficoll-Paque density gradient centrifugation. V sheds 1 base and J sheds 7 bases, leaving 7 bases between their ends. From cysteine to phenylalanine, the CDR3 is 12 amino acids long. Just CDR3 DNA is preserved here, 36 bases in frame from base 1. The germline V gene yields SGHVS for CDR1 and FNYEAQ for CDR2. This TCR was recovered from a man between 18 and 29 years old who had mild COVID-19 (a few samples of this study predate the infection). The sample titles of this study are shuffled in the database, so cell type and time point are left out; the donor was told from shared clones. Input material: PBMCs or a T cell subset sorted from them (not recorded which). The sequence links TRBV7-6 to TRBJ1-2; no D gene is confidently identified. This receptor has the CDR3 CASSLGNSGYTF. The sequenced DNA is TGTGCCAGCAGCTTAGGGAATAGTGGCTACACCTTC. The full variable domain, with segments outside the CDR3 supplied by the reference TRBV7-6 and TRBJ1-2 proteins, appears as GAGVSQSPRYKVTKRGQDVALRCDPISGHVSLYWYRQALGQGPEFLTYFNYEAQQDKSGLPNDRFSAERPEGSISTLTIQRTEQRDSAMYRCASSLGNSGYTFGSGTRLTVV.